The clone carrying this T cell receptor beta chain was picked up many times. The source of the sample is a study of T cells in Graves' hyperthyroidism and ophthalmopathy. Overall study: Peripheral blood was secured at the point of initial diagnosis, before any treatment.

The CDR3 is 14 amino acids. Trimming removed 5 bases from V and 1 base from J, with 12 bases in between. Germline V gives CDR1 MDHEN, CDR2 SYDVKM. RNA transcripts gave rise to amplified TCR beta CDR3 regions. HTBI primers drove first-round RT-PCR of the TCR CDR3. TCRdb reprocessed the multiplex PCR reads via MiXCR and lists one record per CDR3 protein. This table holds 700,000 or so distinct CDR3 sequences, roughly 17% found once. The specimen sequenced was blood. This TCR came from a man between 18 and 35 years old with Graves' hyperthyroidism. V and J are TRBV28 and TRBJ2-7; a possible D gene is TRBD2 (5 bases). The CDR3 bases are TGTGCCAGCAGTAGAGGGTTCAGGTCCTACGAGCAGTACTTC. It translates to CASSRGFRSYEQYF.